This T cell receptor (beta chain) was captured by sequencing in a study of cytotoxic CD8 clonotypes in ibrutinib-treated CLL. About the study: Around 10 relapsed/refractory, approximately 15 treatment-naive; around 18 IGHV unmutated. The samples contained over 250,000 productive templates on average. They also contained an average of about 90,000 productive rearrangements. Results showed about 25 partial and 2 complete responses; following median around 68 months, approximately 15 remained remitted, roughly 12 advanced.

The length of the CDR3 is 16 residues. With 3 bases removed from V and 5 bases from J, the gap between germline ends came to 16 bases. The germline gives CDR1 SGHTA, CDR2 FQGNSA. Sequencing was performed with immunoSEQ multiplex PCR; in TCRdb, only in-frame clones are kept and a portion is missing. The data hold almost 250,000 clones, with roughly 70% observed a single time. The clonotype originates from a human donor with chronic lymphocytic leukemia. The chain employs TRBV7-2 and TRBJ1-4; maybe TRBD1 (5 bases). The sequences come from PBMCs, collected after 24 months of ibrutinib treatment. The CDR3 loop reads CASSFRGTGPNEKLFF. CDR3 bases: TGTGCCAGCAGCTTCCGCGGTACAGGCCCCAATGAAAAACTGTTTTTT.